Presented here are 3 T cell receptor beta chains from one specimen sequenced in a study of cytomegalovirus exposure and HLA in healthy donors. The PCR was carried out with 60 Vbeta primers and 13 Jbeta primers. Assay used: immunoSEQ multiplex PCR; TCRdb lists only in-frame clones, some missing. The sample has some 150,000 clones, about 80% seen once. The specimen was PBMCs. The receptors were sampled from a man aged 25 to 40 in good health and CMV-seronegative.

This chain uses TRBV7-9 with TRBJ1-2, with a possible D match to TRBD1 (5 bases). Trimming removed 1 base at V and 6 bases at J, with 9 bases between. The length of the CDR3 is 13 residues. In germline, CDR1 is SEHNR, CDR2 FQNEAQ (reference sequence). CDR3 loop: CASSLEGANGYTF. The CDR3 bases are TGTGCCAGCAGCTTAGAAGGGGCTAATGGCTACACCTTC.

The rearrangement uses TRBV25-1 and TRBJ2-6; D may be TRBD1 (6 bases). This CDR3 is 18 amino acids long. Trimming stripped 1 base from V and 2 bases from J, with 15 bases between. From germline, CDR1 is MGHDK and CDR2 SYGVNS. CDR3 residues: CASSEFRPGEAGANVLTF. The DNA of the CDR3 is TGTGCCAGCAGTGAATTTCGGCCAGGGGAAGCTGGGGCCAACGTCCTGACTTTC.

Comments on this clone: Other DNA sequences in this specimen translate into the identical CDR3. The genes are TRBV5-1 and TRBJ2-5; D is unresolved. V was shortened by 4 bases and J by 1 base, with 2 bases between the two germline ends. The CDR3 sequence is 11 residues long. Germline V gene sequence: CDR1 SGHRS, CDR2 YFSETQ. CDR3 nucleotides: TGCGCCAGCAGCCTCCAAGAGACCCAGTACTTC. Its translation is CASSLQETQYF.